This T cell receptor beta chain came from a study of shared clonotypes between healthy human individuals. Study as a whole: Serving as donors were a couple of women and a few men, whose ages spanned 18 to 49. Study findings and constraints: Researchers found naive subsets generally carried larger estimated richness than memory subsets. Having only a few donors restricted how much genetic and exposure-history diversity was captured.

This clone occurred once. No antigen is known for it. Only CD45RO-negative cells positively selected for CCR7 counted as naive CD8 cells, so terminally differentiated effector memory CD45RA+ cells were excluded. All donors qualified as healthy HIV-negative adults and had experienced no recent acute infections or vaccinations. This CDR3 contains 14 residues. Trimming removed 1 base at V and 1 base at J, with 7 bases between. Per the germline V gene, CDR1 is SGHTA and CDR2 is FQGNSA. Data came from immunoSEQ multiplex PCR; TCRdb stores just in-frame clones and leaves some out. The sample holds about 2.2 million clones, about 93% seen once.

The sequence derives from a man younger than 35 in good health. Some clones in this sample may be carry-over from other donors' samples. Sequencing was performed on naive CD8+ T cells from PBMCs. The V gene is TRBV7-2, the J gene TRBJ1-2; tentatively, D is TRBD1 (5 bases). The CDR3: CASSLGQYNYGYTF. CDR3 DNA: TGTGCCAGCAGCTTAGGACAGTATAACTATGGCTACACCTTC.